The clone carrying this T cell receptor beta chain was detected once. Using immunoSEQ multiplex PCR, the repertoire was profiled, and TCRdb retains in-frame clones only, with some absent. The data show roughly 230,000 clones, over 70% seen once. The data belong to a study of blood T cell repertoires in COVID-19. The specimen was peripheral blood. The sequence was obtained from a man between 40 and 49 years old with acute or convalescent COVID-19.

The chain's CDR3 is CASSLFPYSYEQYF. Here the CDR3 DNA reads TGTGCCAGCAGCTTATTCCCCTACTCCTACGAGCAGTACTTC. The genes are TRBV11-2 and TRBJ2-7; no definite D call. The CDR3 extends over 14 amino acids. Germline lookup yields CDR1 SGHAT and CDR2 FQNNGV. V lost 2 bases, J lost 0 bases, and 8 bases lay in between.